This T cell receptor (beta chain) was sequenced during a study of blood T cells in healthy people across ages. Overall study context: There was about one barcoded beta molecule captured by template switching per two T cells. Study-wide results and caveats: Compared with aged donors, long-lived donors showed fewer expanded clones, suggesting selection. Measured against age, TCR beta diversity per million T cells decreased in a roughly linear manner.

In its sample, this clonotype was seen a few times. Its matching antigen is unknown. Using a J-beta primer mix together with a sample-barcoded 5' primer, a second PCR was run for roughly 7 to 12 cycles. Every sample produced at least 3 million CDR3-containing paired-end reads. Via MiXCR, TCRdb re-called the 5' RACE reads, giving one row per CDR3 protein. The data contain roughly 570,000 distinct CDR3 sequences, 25% to 30% of them seen just once; the ten biggest clones take up roughly 18%. Germline CDR1 LGHDT, CDR2 YNNKEL (reference sequence). The CDR3 is 15 residues long. V lost 0 bases to trimming and J lost 4 bases; unmatched junction nucleotides: 5.

The chain links TRBV3-1 to TRBJ2-5; 7 nucleotides match TRBD1. Sequencing was carried out using blood. This TCR was recovered from a woman aged 65 to 85 in good health. The CDR3 DNA sequence: TGTGCCAGCAGCCAAGATTTAGGGGGCGGAGAGACCCAGTACTTC. Translation gives CASSQDLGGGETQYF.